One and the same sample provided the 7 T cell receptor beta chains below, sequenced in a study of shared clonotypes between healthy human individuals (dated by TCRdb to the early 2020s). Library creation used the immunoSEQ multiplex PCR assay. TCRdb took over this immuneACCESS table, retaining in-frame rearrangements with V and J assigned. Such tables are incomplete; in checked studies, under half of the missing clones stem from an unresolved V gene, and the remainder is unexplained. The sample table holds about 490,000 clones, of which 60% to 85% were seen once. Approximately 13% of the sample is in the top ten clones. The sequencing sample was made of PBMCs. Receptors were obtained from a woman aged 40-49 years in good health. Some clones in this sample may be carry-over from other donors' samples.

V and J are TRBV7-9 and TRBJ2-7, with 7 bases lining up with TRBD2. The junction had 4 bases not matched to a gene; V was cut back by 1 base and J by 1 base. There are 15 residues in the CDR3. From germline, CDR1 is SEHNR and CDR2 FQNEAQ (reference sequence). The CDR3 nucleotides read TGTGCCAGCAGCTTAGGGGAGGGTGGGTCCTACGAGCAGTACTTC. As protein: CASSLGEGGSYEQYF. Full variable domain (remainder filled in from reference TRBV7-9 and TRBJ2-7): DTGVSQNPRHKITKRGQNVTFRCDPISEHNRLYWYRQTLGQGPEFLTYFQNEAQLEKSRLLSDRFSAERPKGSFSTLEIQRTEQGDSAMYLCASSLGEGGSYEQYFGPGTRLTVT.

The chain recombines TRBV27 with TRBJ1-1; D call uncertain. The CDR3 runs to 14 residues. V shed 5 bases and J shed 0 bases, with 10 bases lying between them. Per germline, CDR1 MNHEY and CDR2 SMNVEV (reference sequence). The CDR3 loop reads CASSPLIVNTEAFF. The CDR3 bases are TGTGCCAGCAGTCCGCTAATAGTGAACACTGAAGCTTTCTTT.

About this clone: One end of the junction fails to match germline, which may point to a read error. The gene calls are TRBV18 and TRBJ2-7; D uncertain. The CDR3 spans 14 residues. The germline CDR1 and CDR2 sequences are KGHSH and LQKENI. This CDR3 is CASSPPSESYEQYF. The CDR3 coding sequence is TGTGCCAGCTCCCCACCCTCGGAATCCTACGAGCAGTACTTC.

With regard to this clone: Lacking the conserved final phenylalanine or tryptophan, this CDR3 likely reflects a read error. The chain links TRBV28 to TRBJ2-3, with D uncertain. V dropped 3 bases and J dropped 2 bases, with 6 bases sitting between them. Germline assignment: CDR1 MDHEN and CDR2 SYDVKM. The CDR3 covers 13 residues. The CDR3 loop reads CASSLLNTDTQYL. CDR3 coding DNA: TGTGCCAGCAGTTTGCTTAACACAGATACGCAGTATCTT.

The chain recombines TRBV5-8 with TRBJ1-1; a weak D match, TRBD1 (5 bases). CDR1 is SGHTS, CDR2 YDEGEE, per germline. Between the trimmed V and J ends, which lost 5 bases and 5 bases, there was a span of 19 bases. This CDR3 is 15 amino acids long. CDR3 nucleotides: TGTGCCAGCAGAACCGGGACTCCCACTGGGACTGAAGCTTTCTTT. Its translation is CASRTGTPTGTEAFF. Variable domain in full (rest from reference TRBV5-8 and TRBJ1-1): EAGVTQSPTHLIKTRGQQATLRCSPISGHTSVYWYQQALGLGLQFLLWYDEGEERNRGNFPPRFSGRQFPNYSSELNVNALELEDSALYLCASRTGTPTGTEAFFGQGTRLTVV.

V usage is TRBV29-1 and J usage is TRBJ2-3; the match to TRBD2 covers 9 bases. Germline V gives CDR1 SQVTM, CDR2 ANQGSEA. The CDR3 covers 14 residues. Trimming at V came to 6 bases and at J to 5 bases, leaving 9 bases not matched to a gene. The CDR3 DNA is TGCAGCGTGGGGACTAGCAATATGGGAGATACGCAGTATTTT. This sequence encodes CSVGTSNMGDTQYF.

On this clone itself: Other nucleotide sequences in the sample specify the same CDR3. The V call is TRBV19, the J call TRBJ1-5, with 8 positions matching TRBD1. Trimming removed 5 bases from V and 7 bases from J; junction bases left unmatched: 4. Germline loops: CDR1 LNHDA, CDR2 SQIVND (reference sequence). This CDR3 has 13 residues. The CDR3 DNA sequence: TGTGCCAGTAGTTCACAGGGGGGACAGCCCCAGCATTTT. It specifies CASSSQGGQPQHF. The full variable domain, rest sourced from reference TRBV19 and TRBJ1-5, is DGGITQSPKYLFRKEGQNVTLSCEQNLNHDAMYWYRQDPGQGLRLIYYSQIVNDFQKGDIAEGYSVSREKKESFPLTVTSAQKNPTAFYLCASSSQGGQPQHFGDGTRLSIL.